This TCR beta chain is from a study of CDR3 diversity in severe acne. From the PCR reads, TCRdb called clonotypes with MiXCR, one entry per CDR3 protein. This repertoire shows around 100,000 distinct CDR3 sequences, around 56% found once; its top ten account for 12%. Turning to this clonotype: A much larger clonotype is one base distant, so this may be a read error.

The CDR3 runs to 14 residues. V gave up 4 bases and J gave up 4 bases, with 11 bases separating them. The receptor was isolated from a male donor with acne. The rearrangement uses TRBV12-3 or TRBV12-4 and TRBJ1-5; the D is unclear. Material: blood. The CDR3, as DNA: TGTGCCAGCAGTTCCGTCGCGAGGAATCAGCCCCAGCATTTT. As protein: CASSSVARNQPQHF.